The next 23 T cell receptor beta chains were all read from a single sample in a study of T cells after yellow fever vaccination. MiXCR, run by TCRdb on the 5' RACE reads, gives a single entry per CDR3 protein. Of some 120,000 distinct CDR3 sequences in the sample, 7.5% to 9.5% are singletons; the top ten hold less than 30%. Sample: CD8+ T cells sorted from PBMCs, taken 45 days after the yellow fever booster vaccination. The receptors come from a man aged 25 to 45 who received the YFV17D yellow fever vaccine.

In its sample, this clonotype was seen a few times. This chain connects TRBV6-5 to TRBJ1-1, with D unresolved. The V and J ends lost 0 bases and 1 base respectively, with 6 bases between them. This CDR3 is 14 amino acids long. Germline V lookup: CDR1 MNHEY, CDR2 SVGAGI. CDR3 protein: CASSYSSANTEAFF. CDR3 sequence (DNA): TGTGCCAGCAGTTACTCTTCGGCGAACACTGAAGCTTTCTTT.

There are a few counts of this clonotype. V gene TRBV20-1 combines with J gene TRBJ2-3, with a tentative D call TRBD2 (5 bases). CDR1 is DFQATT and CDR2 is SNEGSKA in the germline V gene (reference sequence). V lost 0 bases to trimming and J lost 3 bases, with 16 bases between them. There are 16 residues in the CDR3. CDR3 nucleotide sequence: TGCAGTGCTAGAGATAGTCTACGGGATATGACAGATACGCAGTATTTT. Its protein is CSARDSLRDMTDTQYF.

At least ten counts were recorded for this clonotype. This chain uses TRBV5-5 with TRBJ2-7; TRBD2 is a possible D gene (5 bases). CDR1 SGHKS and CDR2 YYEKEE come from the germline V gene (reference sequence). Trimming stripped 4 bases from V and 5 bases from J, with 19 bases between. This CDR3 contains 15 residues. The CDR3 sequence: CASSRRSSGGDEQYF. In DNA, the CDR3 is TGTGCCAGCAGCCGACGTTCCAGCGGAGGTGACGAGCAGTACTTC.

This clonotype was picked up many times. The chain recombines TRBV6-5 with TRBJ1-2; no definite D call. The CDR3 is 18 amino acids. CDR1 is MNHEY and CDR2 is SVGAGI in the germline V gene. The V and J ends lost 0 bases and 4 bases respectively, with 21 bases between them. In DNA form, the CDR3 reads TGTGCCAGCAGTTACTCCTCGGGCGTTCCTCAGCTCGGCTATGGCTACACCTTC. It codes for CASSYSSGVPQLGYGYTF.

This clonotype turned up a few times. V is TRBV4-1 and J is TRBJ1-1, with D perhaps matching TRBD1 (5 bases). The CDR3 is 15 amino acids. Germline V gene data show CDR1 as MGHRA and CDR2 as YSYEKL. V was shortened by 1 base and J by 1 base, with 10 bases between the two germline ends. The CDR3 region has the DNA TGCGCCAGCAGCCAAGGAGACAGCCGGAACACTGAAGCTTTCTTT. Translating gives CASSQGDSRNTEAFF.

A few counts support this clonotype. Germline and junction disagree at one end, which may indicate a read error. The chain is built from TRBV12-3 or TRBV12-4 and TRBJ2-5, with D perhaps matching TRBD2 (5 bases). This CDR3 comprises 18 residues. CDR3 nucleotide sequence: TGTGCCTGCAGTTTCTCTGTCGGTAGGTGGGGAGAGGAAGAGACCCAGTACTTC. This sequence encodes CACSFSVGRWGEEETQYF.

This clonotype was recorded a few times. This rearrangement joins TRBV15 to TRBJ2-3, with D unresolved. Germline CDR1 LNHNV, CDR2 YYDKDF (reference sequence). The CDR3 runs to 15 residues. V lost 5 bases and J lost 6, with 18 bases in between. This chain's CDR3 is CATSPPEVGSDTQYF. The DNA for the CDR3 is TGTGCCACCAGCCCCCCTGAGGTGGGATCGGATACGCAGTATTTT.

This clonotype was observed many times. The chain couples TRBV20-1 to TRBJ1-1; no definite D call. The germline V gene encodes CDR1 DFQATT and CDR2 SNEGSKA (reference sequence). Deletions cut 5 bases from V and 11 bases from J, with 18 bases between. The CDR3 covers 12 residues. The CDR3 protein is CSAPLSGHSAFF. The CDR3 DNA sequence: TGCAGTGCTCCCCTCAGCGGTCACTCCGCTTTCTTT.

This clonotype has just a few counts. The gene calls are TRBV7-2 and TRBJ1-1, with 8 bases matching TRBD1. The CDR3 length is 14 residues. The germline gives CDR1 SGHTA, CDR2 FQGNSA. Trimming cost V 1 base and J 10 bases; bases outside gene matches: 8. The CDR3: CASSLVGQVLGAFF. In nucleotides, the CDR3 is TGTGCCAGCAGCTTAGTGGGACAGGTCCTAGGAGCTTTCTTT.

In this sample, this clonotype turned up many times. The CDR3 sequence is CASSPGQYGYEQYF. CDR3 coding DNA: TGCGCCAGCAGCCCGGGCCAGTATGGGTACGAGCAGTACTTC. The chain employs TRBV4-3 and TRBJ2-7; D is unclear. The CDR3 covers 14 residues. With 4 bases removed from V and 4 bases from J, the gap between germline ends came to 14 bases. Germline lookup yields CDR1 LGHNA and CDR2 YSLEER.

This chain connects TRBV7-2 to TRBJ2-2; 7 nucleotides agree with TRBD1. Per germline, CDR1 SGHTA and CDR2 FQGNSA. V was pared by 5 bases and J by 3 bases, with 12 bases of the junction left unmatched. This CDR3 contains 17 residues. The CDR3 reads CASSLGATGFYTGELFF. CDR3 DNA sequence: TGTGCCAGCAGCCTAGGGGCGACAGGGTTTTACACCGGGGAGCTGTTTTTT. The whole variable domain, remainder taken from reference TRBV7-2 and TRBJ2-2, is GAGVSQSPSNKVTEKGKDVELRCDPISGHTALYWYRQSLGQGLEFLIYFQGNSAPDKSGLPSDRFSAERTGGSVSTLTIQRTQQEDSAVYLCASSLGATGFYTGELFFGEGSRLTVL.

This clonotype occurred a few times. The CDR3 nucleotides are TGTGCCAGCAGCCTGGGGGCCGGGACTAGCGGGTCCGGGGAGCTGTTTTTT. This codes for CASSLGAGTSGSGELFF. The V gene is TRBV11-3, the J gene TRBJ2-2, with 12 bases aligning to TRBD2. In germline, CDR1 is SGHNT, CDR2 YENEEA. CDR3 length: 17 amino acids. V lost 5 bases to trimming and J lost 6 bases; unmatched junction nucleotides: 10.

This clonotype was picked up many times. The V gene is TRBV10-1, the J gene TRBJ2-7; D possibly matches TRBD1 or TRBD2 (6 bases each). CDR3 length: 17 amino acids. Trimming took off 6 bases at V and 0 bases at J, with 21 bases between the two ends. Germline V gives CDR1 WNHNN, CDR2 SYGVQD (reference sequence). CDR3 DNA sequence: TGCGCCAGCAGGGAGGGGGACCCCCTAGGGTTCTCCTACGAGCAGTACTTC. This codes for CASREGDPLGFSYEQYF.

There are a few counts of this clonotype. This chain links TRBV7-2 with TRBJ1-1; no firm D call. This CDR3 contains 13 residues. Germline V CDR1 and CDR2: SGHTA, FQGNSA. With 5 bases removed from V and 8 bases from J, the gap between germline ends came to 15 bases. In DNA form, the CDR3 reads TGTGCCAGCAGCCCTTGGCCTCGGGAAGAAGCTTTCTTT. It translates to CASSPWPREEAFF.

In this sample, this clonotype turned up a few times. The J gene is TRBJ2-7, the V gene TRBV30; D assignment may be TRBD1 or TRBD2 (6 bases each). V was shortened by 0 bases and J by 6 bases, with 15 bases between the two germline ends. Germline-derived CDR1 and CDR2 are GTSNPN and SVGIG (reference sequence). The CDR3 contains 14 residues. CDR3 sequence: CAWSVWGATSEQYF. CDR3 DNA sequence: TGTGCCTGGAGTGTCTGGGGGGCGACAAGCGAGCAGTACTTC.

This chain links TRBV11-1 with TRBJ2-3, with TRBD2 matching over 13 bases. Germline trimming cut 5 bases from V and 2 bases from J; bases unmatched to any gene: 10. This CDR3 has 18 amino acids. The V gene's germline CDR1 is SGHAT and CDR2 FQDESV (reference sequence). CDR3 bases: TGTGCCAGCAGCAAACCGGGACTAGCGGGAATCCACACAGATACGCAGTATTTT. The encoded protein is CASSKPGLAGIHTDTQYF.

The table lists this clonotype with many counts. The chain combines TRBV27 with TRBJ2-7; D gene uncertain. Germline loops: CDR1 MNHEY, CDR2 SMNVEV (reference sequence). Trimming shortened V by 5 bases and J by 1 base, and 9 bases separated the two germline ends. The CDR3 runs 13 residues. The CDR3 region is CASSNQDSYEQYF. The CDR3 DNA is TGTGCCAGCAGTAACCAGGATTCCTACGAGCAGTACTTC.

This clonotype showed up many times. The genes are TRBV4-3 and TRBJ2-1, with 10 bases aligning to TRBD2. Germline CDR1 LGHNA, CDR2 YSLEER. Trimming removed 0 bases from V and 7 bases from J; junction bases left unmatched: 6. CDR3 length: 16 residues. The CDR3 here is CASSQDDLAGVNEQFF. CDR3 DNA: TGCGCCAGCAGCCAAGATGACCTAGCGGGAGTAAATGAGCAGTTCTTC.

This clonotype was counted at least ten times. The chain is built from TRBV27 and TRBJ2-1; possibly TRBD2 for D (6 bases). CDR1 and CDR2 (germline): MNHEY, SMNVEV (reference sequence). The CDR3 loop spans 15 amino acids. V was pared by 7 bases and J by 7 bases, with 20 bases between. This CDR3 reads CASTLLPTRDNEQFF. The CDR3 coding sequence is TGTGCCAGCACCCTCCTGCCGACTAGGGATAATGAGCAGTTCTTC.

This clonotype has a count of ten or more. V gene TRBV25-1 combines with J gene TRBJ2-3; 9 nucleotides align to TRBD1. The V gene's germline CDR1 is MGHDK and CDR2 SYGVNS. V lost 4 bases to trimming and J lost 5 bases; unmatched junction nucleotides: 10. This CDR3 has 16 residues. This chain's CDR3 is CASSGGQTGGQDTQYF. CDR3 bases: TGTGCCAGCAGTGGGGGCCAGACAGGGGGACAAGATACGCAGTATTTT.

CDR3 residues: CASSGSGTSYSNQPQHF. DNA of the CDR3: TGTGCCAGCAGTGGATCCGGGACATCTTATAGCAATCAGCCCCAGCATTTT. J is TRBJ1-5 and V is TRBV27; weak D call: TRBD1 (6 bases). Germline V lookup: CDR1 MNHEY, CDR2 SMNVEV (reference sequence). V was shortened by 5 bases and J by 0 bases, with 17 bases between the two germline ends. This CDR3 is built from 17 residues.

This clonotype was observed many times. The chain links TRBV5-1 to TRBJ2-3; TRBD1 might be the D (5 bases). Germline loops: CDR1 SGHRS, CDR2 YFSETQ. The V and J ends lost 7 bases and 5 bases respectively, with 29 bases between them. The CDR3 loop spans 18 amino acids. The CDR3 sequence: CASRILVQAHEEIDTQYF. In DNA form, the CDR3 reads TGCGCCAGCCGCATATTGGTACAGGCCCATGAGGAGATAGATACGCAGTATTTT. Full variable domain (missing parts from reference TRBV5-1 and TRBJ2-3): KAGVTQTPRYLIKTRGQQVTLSCSPISGHRSVSWYQQTPGQGLQFLFEYFSETQRNKGNFPGRFSGRQFSNSRSEMNVSTLELGDSALYLCASRILVQAHEEIDTQYFGPGTRLTVL.

This clonotype has at least ten counts. The chain links TRBV12-3 or TRBV12-4 to TRBJ2-2, with unresolved D. Trimming shortened V by 6 bases and J by 6 bases, and 5 bases separated the two germline ends. The CDR3 has 11 amino acids. CDR3 region: CASSFPGELFF. The CDR3, as DNA: TGTGCCAGCAGCTTTCCCGGGGAGCTGTTTTTT.